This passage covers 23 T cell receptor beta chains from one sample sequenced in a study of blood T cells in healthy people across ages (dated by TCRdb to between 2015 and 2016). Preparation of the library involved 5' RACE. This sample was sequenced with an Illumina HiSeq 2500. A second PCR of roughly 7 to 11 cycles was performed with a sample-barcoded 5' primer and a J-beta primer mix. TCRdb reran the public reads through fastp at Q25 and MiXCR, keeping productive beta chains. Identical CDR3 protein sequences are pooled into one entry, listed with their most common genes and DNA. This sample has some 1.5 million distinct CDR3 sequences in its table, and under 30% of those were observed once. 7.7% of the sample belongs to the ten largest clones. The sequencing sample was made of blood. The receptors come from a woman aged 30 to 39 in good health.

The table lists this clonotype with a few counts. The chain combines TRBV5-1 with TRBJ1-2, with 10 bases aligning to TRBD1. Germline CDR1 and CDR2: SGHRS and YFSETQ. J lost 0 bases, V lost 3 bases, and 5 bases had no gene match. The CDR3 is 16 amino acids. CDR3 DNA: TGCGCCAGCAGCTCTGGACAGGGGGTTACTAACTATGGCTACACCTTC. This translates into CASSSGQGVTNYGYTF.

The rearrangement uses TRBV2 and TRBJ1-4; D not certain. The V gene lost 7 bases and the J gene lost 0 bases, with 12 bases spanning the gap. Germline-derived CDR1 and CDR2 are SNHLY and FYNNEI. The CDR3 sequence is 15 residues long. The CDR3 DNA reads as TGTGCCAGCACCGTGGTCCGGACAACTAATGAAAAACTGTTTTTT. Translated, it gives CASTVVRTTNEKLFF.

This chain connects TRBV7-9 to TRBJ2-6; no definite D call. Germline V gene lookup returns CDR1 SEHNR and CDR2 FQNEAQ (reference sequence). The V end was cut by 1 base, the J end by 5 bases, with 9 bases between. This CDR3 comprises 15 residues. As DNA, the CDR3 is TGTGCCAGCAGCTTAGTCAGGTCTAGGGCCAACGTCCTGACTTTC. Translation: CASSLVRSRANVLTF.

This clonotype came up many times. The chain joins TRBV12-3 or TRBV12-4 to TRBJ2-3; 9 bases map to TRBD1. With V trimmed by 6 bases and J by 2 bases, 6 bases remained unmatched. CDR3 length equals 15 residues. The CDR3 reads CASRTGGGHTDTQYF. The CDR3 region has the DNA TGTGCCAGCAGGACAGGGGGAGGACACACAGATACGCAGTATTTT.

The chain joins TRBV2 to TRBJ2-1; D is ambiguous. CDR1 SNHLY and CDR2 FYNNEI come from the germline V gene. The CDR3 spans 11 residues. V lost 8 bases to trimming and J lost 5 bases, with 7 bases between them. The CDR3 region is CASVANNEQFF. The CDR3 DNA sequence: TGTGCCAGCGTAGCCAACAATGAGCAGTTCTTC.

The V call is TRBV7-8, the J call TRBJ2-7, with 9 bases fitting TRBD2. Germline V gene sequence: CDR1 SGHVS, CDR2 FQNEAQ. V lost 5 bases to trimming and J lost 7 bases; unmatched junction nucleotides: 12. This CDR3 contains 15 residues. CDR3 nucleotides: TGTGCCAGCAGCACCTCCGGGACTAGCTGGAGGGAGCAGTACTTC. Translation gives CASSTSGTSWREQYF.

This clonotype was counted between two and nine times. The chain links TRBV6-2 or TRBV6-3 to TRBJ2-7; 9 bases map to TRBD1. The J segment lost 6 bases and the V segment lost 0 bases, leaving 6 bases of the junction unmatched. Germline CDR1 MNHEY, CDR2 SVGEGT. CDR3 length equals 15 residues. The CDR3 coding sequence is TGTGCCAGCAGTTACTCGGGACAGGGTTGTGTCGAGCAGTACTTC. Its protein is CASSYSGQGCVEQYF.

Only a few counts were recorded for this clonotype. Here the CDR3 reads CASSLVTGTNSPLHF. CDR3 nucleotide sequence: TGCGCCAGCAGCTTGGTGACAGGCACAAATTCACCCCTCCACTTT. The rearrangement uses TRBV5-1 and TRBJ1-6; a weak D match, TRBD1 (6 bases). The CDR3 has 15 amino acids. Trimming took off 0 bases at V and 7 bases at J, with 11 bases between the two ends. In germline, CDR1 is SGHRS, CDR2 YFSETQ.

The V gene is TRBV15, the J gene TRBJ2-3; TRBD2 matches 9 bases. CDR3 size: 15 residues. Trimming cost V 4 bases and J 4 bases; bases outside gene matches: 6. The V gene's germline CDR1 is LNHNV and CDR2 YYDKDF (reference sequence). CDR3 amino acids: CATSTRGGRADTQYF. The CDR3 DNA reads TGTGCCACCAGCACGCGGGGGGGCCGTGCAGATACGCAGTATTTT.

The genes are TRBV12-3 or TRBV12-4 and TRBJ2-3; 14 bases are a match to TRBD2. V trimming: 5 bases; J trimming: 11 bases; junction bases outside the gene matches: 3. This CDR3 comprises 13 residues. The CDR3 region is CASSPGTSGRQYF. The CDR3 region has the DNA TGTGCCAGCAGTCCCGGGACTAGCGGGAGGCAGTATTTT.

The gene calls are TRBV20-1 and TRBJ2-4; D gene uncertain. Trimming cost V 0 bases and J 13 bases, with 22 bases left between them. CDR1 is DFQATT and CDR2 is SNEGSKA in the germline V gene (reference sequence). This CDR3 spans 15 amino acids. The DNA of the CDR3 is TGCAGTGCTAGAGAAGGTTCCCATAGAGGCAATGAGCAGTACTTC. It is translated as CSAREGSHRGNEQYF.

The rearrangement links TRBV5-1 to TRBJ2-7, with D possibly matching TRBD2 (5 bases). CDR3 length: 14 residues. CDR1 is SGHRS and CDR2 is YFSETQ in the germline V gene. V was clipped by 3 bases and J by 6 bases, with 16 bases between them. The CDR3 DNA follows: TGCGCCAGCAGCTGGGTCCCGGGCGCGGGCGAGCAGTACTTC. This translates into CASSWVPGAGEQYF.

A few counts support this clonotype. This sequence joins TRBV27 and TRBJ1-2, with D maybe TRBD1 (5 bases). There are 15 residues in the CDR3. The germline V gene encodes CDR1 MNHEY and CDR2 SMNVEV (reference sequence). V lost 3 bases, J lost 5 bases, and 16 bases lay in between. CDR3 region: CASSLEYNGGYGYTF. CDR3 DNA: TGTGCCAGCAGTTTGGAATATAATGGGGGTTATGGCTACACCTTC.

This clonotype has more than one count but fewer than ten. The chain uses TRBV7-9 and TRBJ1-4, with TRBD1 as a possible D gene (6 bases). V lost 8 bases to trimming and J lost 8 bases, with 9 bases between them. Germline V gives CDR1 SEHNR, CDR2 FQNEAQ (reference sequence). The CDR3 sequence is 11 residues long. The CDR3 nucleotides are TGTGCCAGCGGCACAGGGGAAAAACTGTTTTTT. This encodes CASGTGEKLFF.

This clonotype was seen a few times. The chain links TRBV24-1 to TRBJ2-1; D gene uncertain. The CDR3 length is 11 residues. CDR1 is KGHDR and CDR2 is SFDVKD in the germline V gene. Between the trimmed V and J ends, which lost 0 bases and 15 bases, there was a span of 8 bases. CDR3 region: CATSDLPNWFF. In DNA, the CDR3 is TGTGCCACCAGTGATTTGCCTAATTGGTTCTTC.

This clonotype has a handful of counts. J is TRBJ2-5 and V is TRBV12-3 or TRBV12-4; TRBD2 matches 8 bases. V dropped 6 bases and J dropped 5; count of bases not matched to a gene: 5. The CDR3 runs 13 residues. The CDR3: CASSLAGMETQYF. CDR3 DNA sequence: TGTGCCAGCAGCCTAGCGGGTATGGAGACCCAGTACTTC.

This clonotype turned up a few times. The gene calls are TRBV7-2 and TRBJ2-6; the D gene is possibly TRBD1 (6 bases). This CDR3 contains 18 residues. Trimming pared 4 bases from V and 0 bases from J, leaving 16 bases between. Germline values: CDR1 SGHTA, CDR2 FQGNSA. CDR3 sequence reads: CASSSQGPLSSGANVLTF. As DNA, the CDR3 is TGTGCCAGCAGCTCCCAGGGGCCCCTCTCCTCTGGGGCCAACGTCCTGACTTTC.

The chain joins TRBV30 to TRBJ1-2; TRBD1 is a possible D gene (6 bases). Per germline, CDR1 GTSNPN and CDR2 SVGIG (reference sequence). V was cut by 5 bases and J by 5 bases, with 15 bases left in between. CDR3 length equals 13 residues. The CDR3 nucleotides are TGTGCCTGGGAGAGGGGGGTAGTGTATGGCTACACCTTC. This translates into CAWERGVVYGYTF.

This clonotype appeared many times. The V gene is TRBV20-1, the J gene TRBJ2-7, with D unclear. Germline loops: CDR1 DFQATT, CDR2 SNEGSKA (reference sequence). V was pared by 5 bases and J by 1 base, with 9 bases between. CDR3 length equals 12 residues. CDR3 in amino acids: CSAPATSYEQYF. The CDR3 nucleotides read TGCAGTGCTCCAGCAACATCCTACGAGCAGTACTTC.

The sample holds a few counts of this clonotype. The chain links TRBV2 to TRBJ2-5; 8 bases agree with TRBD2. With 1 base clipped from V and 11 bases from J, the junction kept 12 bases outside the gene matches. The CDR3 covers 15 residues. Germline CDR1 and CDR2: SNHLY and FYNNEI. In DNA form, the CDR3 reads TGTGCCAGCAGTGAAGAACGGGGGGGCCACAATGAGCAGTACTTC. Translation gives CASSEERGGHNEQYF.

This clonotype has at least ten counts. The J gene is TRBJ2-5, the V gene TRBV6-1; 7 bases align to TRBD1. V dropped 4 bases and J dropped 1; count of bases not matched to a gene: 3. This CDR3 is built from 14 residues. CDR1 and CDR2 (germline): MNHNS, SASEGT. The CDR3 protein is CASSGGTVQETQYF. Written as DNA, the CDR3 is TGTGCCAGCAGTGGAGGGACAGTCCAAGAGACCCAGTACTTC.

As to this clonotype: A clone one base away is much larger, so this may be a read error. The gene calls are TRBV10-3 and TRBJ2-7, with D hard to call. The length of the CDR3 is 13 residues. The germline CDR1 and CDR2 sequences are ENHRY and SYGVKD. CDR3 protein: CATSRTDPYEQYF. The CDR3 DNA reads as TGTGCCACCAGTCGAACAGATCCCTACGAGCAGTACTTC.

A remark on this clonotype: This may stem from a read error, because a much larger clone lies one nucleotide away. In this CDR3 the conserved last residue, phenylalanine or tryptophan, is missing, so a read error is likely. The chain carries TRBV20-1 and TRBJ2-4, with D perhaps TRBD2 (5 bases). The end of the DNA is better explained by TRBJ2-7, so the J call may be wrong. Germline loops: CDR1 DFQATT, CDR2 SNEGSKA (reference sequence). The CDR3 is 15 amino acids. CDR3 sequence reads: CSARGRALRSNEQYC. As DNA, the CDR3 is TGCAGTGCTAGAGGGCGGGCCCTTAGGTCCAACGAGCAGTACTGC.